This T cell receptor beta chain was found in a study of T cell responses to AZD1222 COVID-19 vaccine listed by TCRdb under 2021. Notes on the research overall: AZD1222 recipients given second doses at about 4 weeks or at about 12 weeks were pooled, since spike-specific TCR depth and breadth were not found to differ between the two schedules. A total of about 230 trial participants underwent TCR sequencing, of whom 207 received two doses of AZD1222 and roughly 25 received two doses of the MenACWY control vaccine. Trial participants were enrolled into age subgroups of 18-55, 56-69 and 70-plus years, which contained approximately 150, 28 and 58 TCR-sequenced participants, respectively. What the authors observed across the whole study: CD4 TCRs associated with the vaccine covered the entire spike protein, and the dominant responses were in regions 160-218 and 743-854. In the small 56-69-year group, the increase in depth fell short of significance, most likely because of low power. Epitopes outside the regions mutated in the B.1.351 and B.1.1.7 variants were reportedly recognized by nearly half of the unique spike-specific TCRs. A significant rise in spike-specific TCR breadth and depth was observed after two AZD1222 doses relative to day 0 and relative to MenACWY recipients. Only a handful of AZD1222 recipients were SARS-CoV-2 seropositive at baseline, limiting conclusions about previously exposed vaccinees. Because no day 14 peak-response samples were available, repertoires were characterized only after the peak T cell response. Most participants were white British and females outnumbered males, and the authors suggested that clonal diversity may have been underestimated.

The CDR3 regions of human TCRbeta chains were analyzed by immunosequencing. The study's own analysis went as follows. TCRs in the repertoires were matched against a reference library of SARS-CoV-2-specific TCRs that had been generated with the MIRA antigen-specificity platform. Breadth meant the fraction of unique TCRs that were SARS-CoV-2-associated, whereas depth meant the fraction of total T cells that were SARS-CoV-2-associated. Using the MIRA data, each spike-specific TCR was assigned both to the spike region to which the TCR was reactive and to a CD4 or CD8 class. Log10-transformed breadth and depth values were compared by one-way ANOVA with Sidak's multiple comparisons tests. TCRdb retrieved this table from immuneACCESS and kept in-frame rearrangements only. Not all clones are present; in checked studies, unresolved V genes account for under half, and no reason is known for the remainder. The V and J calls and clone size were taken over from that table, and D and trimming were inferred from the DNA. Within this sample are 95,000 to 150,000 clones, with roughly nine tenths of them counted one time only. The ten largest make up around 1.7% of the sample.

For CDR1 and CDR2, the germline V gene (reference sequence) lists LGHDT and YNNKEL. Between the V and J ends, shortened by 3 bases and 0 bases respectively, the junction contains 6 bases. The CDR3 sequence holds 14 residues, the cysteine and phenylalanine included. Just the 42-base CDR3 DNA is kept, in frame starting at base 1. Remarks on this clone: Its recognized antigen is unknown. Base qualities are not recorded, but no much larger clone differs from it by a single base.

The time point label corresponds to: baseline before first vaccination. The vaccinee samples were drawn from two UK trials, COV001 and COV002, one of which was a single-blind randomized controlled phase 2/3 trial testing AZD1222 (ChAdOx1 nCoV-19) in healthy adults. For TCRbeta chain sequencing, PBMC samples were collected from trial participants at day 0 and at day 28 after the second dose. The clonotype originates from an adult in good health. The chain is assembled from TRBV3-1 (or the pseudogene TRBV3-2) and TRBJ1-5, with the D gene too uncertain to name. Material: peripheral blood, obtained on day 0 of AZD1222 vaccination. DNA sequence: TGTGCCAGCAGCCAGGCTCATAGCAATCAGCCCCAGCATTTT. Translated, this is CASSQAHSNQPQHF.